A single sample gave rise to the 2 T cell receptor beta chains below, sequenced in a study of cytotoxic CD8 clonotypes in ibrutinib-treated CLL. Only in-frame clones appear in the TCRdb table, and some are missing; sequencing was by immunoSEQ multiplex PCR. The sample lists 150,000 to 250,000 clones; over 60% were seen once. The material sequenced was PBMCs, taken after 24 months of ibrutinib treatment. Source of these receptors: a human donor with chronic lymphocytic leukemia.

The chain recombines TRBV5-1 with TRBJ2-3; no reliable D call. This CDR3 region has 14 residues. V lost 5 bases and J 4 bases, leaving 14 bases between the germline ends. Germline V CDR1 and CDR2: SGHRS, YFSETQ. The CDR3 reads CASSYNDWADTQYF. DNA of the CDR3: TGCGCCAGCAGTTACAACGATTGGGCAGATACGCAGTATTTT.

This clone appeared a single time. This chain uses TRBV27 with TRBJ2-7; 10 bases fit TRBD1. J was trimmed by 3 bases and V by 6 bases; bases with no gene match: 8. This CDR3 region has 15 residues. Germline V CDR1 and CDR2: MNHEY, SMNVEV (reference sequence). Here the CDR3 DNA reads TGTGCCAGCAGCATGAAGGGACAGGGGTTCTACGAGCAGTACTTC. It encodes CASSMKGQGFYEQYF.